This T cell receptor beta chain was recovered during a study of T cells after yellow fever vaccination. Study-wide points: Booster sampling recovered most clones from primary vaccination (96% CD4, around 88% CD8). Abundant clonotypes from the bulk population could have been carried over as contaminants into FACS-sorted repertoires.

TCRdb redid the calling of the 5' RACE reads with MiXCR, one entry per CDR3 protein. The sample includes over 150,000 distinct CDR3 sequences, approximately 6.8% of them seen just once. This clonotype was observed many times. Its antigen is unidentified. The TCR originated in a man aged 18 to 30 who received the YFV17D yellow fever vaccine. Specimen: CD4+ T cells sorted from PBMCs, collected about 5 days after the first yellow fever vaccination.

CDR3 in amino acids: CASRDPISGANVLTF. In nucleotides, the CDR3 is TGTGCCAGCCGAGACCCAATCTCTGGGGCCAACGTCCTGACTTTC. The chain is built from TRBV11-2 and TRBJ2-6; the D is unclear. V shed 8 bases and J shed 0 bases, with 11 bases lying between them. The germline V gene has CDR1 SGHAT and CDR2 FQNNGV. This CDR3 region has 15 residues.